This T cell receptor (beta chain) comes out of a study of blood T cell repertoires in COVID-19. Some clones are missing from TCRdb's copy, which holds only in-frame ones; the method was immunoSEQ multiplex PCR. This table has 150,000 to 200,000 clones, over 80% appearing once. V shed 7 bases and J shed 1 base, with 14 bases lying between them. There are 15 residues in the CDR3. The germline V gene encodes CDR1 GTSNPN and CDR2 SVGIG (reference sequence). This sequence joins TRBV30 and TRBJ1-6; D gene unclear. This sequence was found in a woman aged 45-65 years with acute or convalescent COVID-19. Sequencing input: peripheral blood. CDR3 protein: CAFPESGSYNSPLHF. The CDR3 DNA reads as TGTGCCTTTCCAGAGTCGGGATCCTATAATTCACCCCTCCACTTT.